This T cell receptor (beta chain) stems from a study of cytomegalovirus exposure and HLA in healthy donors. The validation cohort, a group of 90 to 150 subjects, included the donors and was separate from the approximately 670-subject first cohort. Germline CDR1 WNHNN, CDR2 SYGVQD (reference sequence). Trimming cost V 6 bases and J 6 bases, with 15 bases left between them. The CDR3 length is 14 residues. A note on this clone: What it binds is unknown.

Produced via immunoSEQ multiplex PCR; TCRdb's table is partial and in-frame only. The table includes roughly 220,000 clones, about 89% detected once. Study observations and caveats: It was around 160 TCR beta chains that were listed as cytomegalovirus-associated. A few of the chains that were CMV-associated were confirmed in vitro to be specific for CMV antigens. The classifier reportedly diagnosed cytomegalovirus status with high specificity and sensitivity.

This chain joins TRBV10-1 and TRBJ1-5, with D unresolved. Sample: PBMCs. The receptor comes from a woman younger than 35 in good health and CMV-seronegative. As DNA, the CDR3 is TGCGCCAGCAGCGAGGAGTTGAACGGTCAGCCCCAGCATTTT. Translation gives CASSEELNGQPQHF.